Listed below are T cell receptor beta chains from one sample, sequenced in a study of glioma-infiltrating T cells after dendritic cell vaccination. Data came from immunoSEQ multiplex PCR; TCRdb stores just in-frame clones and leaves some out. The sample shows about 73,000 clones, around 80% of them seen only once. The material sequenced was blood, taken before dendritic cell vaccination. Receptors originate from a human donor with glioblastoma. Both conserved end residues are part of each CDR3. D genes are given only for firm matches. Not all rows give a size; the values are once, few, many and, for expanded clones, a class.

size: -; D: TRBD1; J: TRBJ2-5; V: TRBV27; CDR3: CASSSRTGILSETQYF; DNA: TGTGCCAGCAGTTCCCGGACAGGGATTTTGTCAGAGACCCAGTACTTC
size: few; D: -; J: TRBJ1-2; V: TRBV19; CDR3: CASIRSRGSFGGYTF; DNA: TGTGCCAGTATCCGTTCTCGGGGGAGCTTTGGGGGCTACACCTTC
size: -; D: TRBD2; J: TRBJ2-1; V: TRBV9; CDR3: CASSARGAGGRDEQFF; DNA: TGTGCCAGCAGCGCGAGGGGAGCGGGAGGTAGGGATGAGCAGTTCTTC
size: -; D: -; J: TRBJ1-2; V: TRBV7-6; CDR3: CASSSKTGLNYGYTF; DNA: TGTGCCAGCAGCTCGAAAACAGGGCTCAACTATGGCTACACCTTC
size: -; D: -; J: TRBJ1-1; V: TRBV2; CDR3: CASIAVLNTEAFF; DNA: TGTGCCAGCATTGCGGTATTGAACACTGAAGCTTTCTTT
size: -; D: TRBD1; J: TRBJ1-5; V: TRBV5-6; CDR3: CASSRGQGRTQPQHF; DNA: TGTGCCAGCAGCCGGGGACAGGGGCGCACTCAGCCCCAGCATTTT
size: -; D: TRBD1; J: TRBJ1-5; V: TRBV19; CDR3: CASSGRFNMYQGANQPQHF; DNA: TGTGCCAGTAGCGGGCGGTTTAATATGTACCAGGGGGCCAATCAGCCCCAGCATTTT
size: -; D: -; J: TRBJ1-2; V: TRBV21-1; CDR3: CASSKVEGATEDYGYTF; DNA: TGTGCCAGCAGCAAAGTGGAGGGCGCCACCGAAGACTATGGCTACACCTTC
size: -; D: TRBD1; J: TRBJ1-2; V: TRBV19; CDR3: CASSIPQGAVRGYTF; DNA: TGTGCCAGTAGTATCCCCCAGGGGGCGGTTCGTGGCTACACCTTC
size: -; D: -; J: TRBJ1-1; V: TRBV19; CDR3: CASSIDLSGSTEAFF; DNA: TGTGCCAGTAGTATAGATCTATCCGGGAGCACTGAAGCTTTCTTT
size: -; D: TRBD2; J: TRBJ2-1; V: TRBV5-1; CDR3: CASARWGGDEQFF; DNA: TGCGCCAGCGCCCGGTGGGGGGGGGATGAGCAGTTCTTC
size: -; D: -; J: TRBJ1-1; V: TRBV7-9; CDR3: CASSFPGRGTEAFF; DNA: TGTGCCAGCAGCTTCCCGGGGAGAGGTACTGAAGCTTTCTTT
size: -; D: -; J: TRBJ2-3; V: TRBV2; CDR3: CASSVGGTQYF; DNA: TGTGCCAGCAGTGTAGGGGGTACGCAGTATTTT
size: -; D: TRBD2; J: TRBJ2-5; V: TRBV15; CDR3: CATRSGREQETQYF; DNA: TGTGCCACCAGATCCGGGCGGGAGCAAGAGACCCAGTACTTC
size: -; D: TRBD2; J: TRBJ2-1; V: TRBV7-8; CDR3: CASSVSGTRRDNEQFF; DNA: TGTGCCAGCAGCGTTAGCGGGACCCGAAGAGACAATGAGCAGTTCTTC
size: -; D: -; J: TRBJ2-1; V: TRBV18; CDR3: CASSPRNEQFF; DNA: TGTGCCAGCTCACCGAGGAATGAGCAGTTCTTC
size: -; D: -; J: TRBJ1-3; V: TRBV7-2; CDR3: CASSPRVTSGNTIYF; DNA: TGTGCCAGCAGCCCACGGGTTACCTCTGGAAACACCATATATTTT
size: -; D: TRBD1; J: TRBJ1-4; V: TRBV6-5; CDR3: CASSDRGSAEKLFF; DNA: TGTGCCAGCAGTGACAGGGGGAGTGCTGAAAAACTGTTTTTT
size: -; D: TRBD1; J: TRBJ2-1; V: TRBV9; CDR3: CASSVDSDRDQFF; DNA: TGTGCCAGCAGCGTAGATAGTGACAGGGACCAGTTCTTC
size: -; D: -; J: TRBJ2-3; V: TRBV7-9; CDR3: CASSLNRASTDTQYF; DNA: TGTGCCAGCAGCTTGAACAGGGCTAGCACAGATACGCAGTATTTT
size: -; D: -; J: TRBJ1-6; V: TRBV5-6; CDR3: CASSLAEWMSNSPLHF; DNA: TGTGCCAGCAGCTTGGCGGAGTGGATGTCAAATTCACCCCTCCACTTT
size: -; D: -; J: TRBJ1-5; V: TRBV7-9; CDR3: CASSPPGGQPQHF; DNA: TGTGCCAGCAGCCCACCCGGGGGTCAGCCCCAGCATTTT
size: -; D: TRBD2; J: TRBJ2-3; V: TRBV19; CDR3: CASSPQGLAGSTDTQYF; DNA: TGTGCCAGTAGTCCCCAAGGACTAGCGGGGAGCACAGATACGCAGTATTTT
size: -; D: -; J: TRBJ1-5; V: TRBV4-1; CDR3: CASSQDQTRGQPQHF; DNA: TGCGCCAGCAGCCAAGATCAGACCCGGGGTCAGCCCCAGCATTTT
size: once; D: -; J: TRBJ2-3; V: TRBV5-1; CDR3: CASSLAGIPQDTQYF; DNA: TGCGCCAGCAGCTTGGCCGGGATCCCCCAAGATACGCAGTATTTT
size: -; D: -; J: TRBJ2-7; V: TRBV5-6; CDR3: CASSLLGPRSYEQYF; DNA: TGTGCCAGCAGCTTGTTGGGGCCCCGCTCCTACGAGCAGTACTTC
size: -; D: TRBD1; J: TRBJ2-2; V: TRBV5-6; CDR3: CASSLVTTGGSGELFF; DNA: TGTGCCAGCAGCTTGGTCACAACAGGGGGCAGCGGGGAGCTGTTTTTT
size: -; D: TRBD1; J: TRBJ2-1; V: TRBV28; CDR3: CAEGRGRGHDEQFF; DNA: TGTGCCGAAGGACGGGGCAGGGGGCATGATGAGCAGTTCTTC
size: few; D: TRBD1; J: TRBJ1-4; V: TRBV29-1; CDR3: CSARDRGEKLFF; DNA: TGCAGCGCCCGGGACAGGGGTGAAAAACTGTTTTTT
size: -; D: TRBD1; J: TRBJ2-7; V: TRBV6-5; CDR3: CATQRGRTGYEQYF; DNA: TGTGCCACCCAGAGGGGGCGCACCGGGTACGAGCAGTACTTC
size: -; D: TRBD2; J: TRBJ2-2; V: TRBV5-1; CDR3: CASNRAGDSTGPGELFF; DNA: TGCGCCAGCAATCGAGCGGGGGACTCCACGGGCCCCGGGGAGCTGTTTTTT
size: -; D: -; J: TRBJ2-5; V: TRBV4-1; CDR3: CASSLLFGGQETQYF; DNA: TGCGCCAGCAGCCTCCTGTTCGGGGGACAAGAGACCCAGTACTTC
size: few; D: -; J: TRBJ1-2; V: TRBV28; CDR3: CASSRLSLLVYYGYTF; DNA: TGTGCCAGCAGTCGCCTCTCCCTCCTTGTCTATTATGGCTACACCTTC
size: -; D: TRBD2; J: TRBJ2-2; V: TRBV30; CDR3: CAWTAGENTGELFF; DNA: TGTGCCTGGACAGCGGGAGAGAACACCGGGGAGCTGTTTTTT
size: -; D: TRBD1; J: TRBJ1-1; V: TRBV11-2; CDR3: CASSRWTGANTEAFF; DNA: TGTGCCAGCAGCCGGTGGACAGGGGCGAACACTGAAGCTTTCTTT